Below are 17 T cell receptor beta chains sequenced from a single sample in a study of regulatory T cells in long-lasting Graves disease. The TCR beta library used iRepertoire HTBI primers with Arm-PCR amplification of CDR3. TCRdb itself ran the multiplex PCR reads through MiXCR, one entry per CDR3 protein. The table records 430,000 or so distinct CDR3 sequences, roughly 21% of them present only once. The time point: persistent/refractory GD, antithyroid drugs over 5 years with positive TRAb. The TCR library was prepared using RNA isolated from PBMCs. The sequences come from peripheral blood mononuclear cells (PBMCs), collected when the disease was refractory, from a patient treated with antithyroid drugs. These receptor sequences come from a female donor with Graves disease.

The sample holds many counts of this clonotype. V is TRBV30 and J is TRBJ2-5; possibly TRBD1 for D (8 bases). The CDR3 consists of 15 residues. V was pared by 1 base and J by 4 bases, with 16 bases between. Germline CDR1 reads GTSNPN; CDR2 reads SVGIG (reference sequence). DNA for the CDR3: TGTGCCTGGAGTGAATACAGGGGGGGAAGAGAGACCCAGTACTTC. The encoded protein is CAWSEYRGGRETQYF.

This clonotype showed up just a few times. J is TRBJ2-5 and V is TRBV20-1; 8 bases fit TRBD1. The CDR3 totals 14 residues. V trimming: 0 bases; J trimming: 2 bases; junction bases outside the gene matches: 2. Germline V CDR1 and CDR2: DFQATT, SNEGSKA (reference sequence). The CDR3 region is CSARDGQGQETQYF. Written as DNA, the CDR3 is TGCAGTGCTAGAGACGGACAGGGACAAGAGACCCAGTACTTC.

This clonotype showed up many times. The genes are TRBV27 and TRBJ2-4, with 11 bases that match TRBD2. The V segment lost 3 bases and the J segment 7 bases; nucleotides outside the gene matches: 5. The CDR3 length is 15 residues. CDR1 and CDR2 (germline): MNHEY, SMNVEV (reference sequence). The CDR3 sequence is CASSFTSGGQNIQYF. The CDR3 nucleotides are TGTGCCAGCAGTTTTACTAGCGGGGGCCAGAACATTCAGTACTTC.

Concerning this clonotype: A much more abundant neighbour one base away suggests this may be a read error. The genes are TRBV29-1 and TRBJ2-7; TRBD2 is a possible D gene (6 bases). CDR3 size: 11 residues. The V gene's germline CDR1 is SQVTM and CDR2 ANQGSEA. The CDR3 sequence: CSGTADYGQYF. The CDR3 region has the DNA TGCAGCGGTACGGCGGACTACGGGCAGTACTTC.

This clonotype was counted many times. This chain links TRBV6-2 or TRBV6-3 with TRBJ2-2; perhaps TRBD1 as D (6 bases). This CDR3 region has 15 residues. CDR1 and CDR2 (germline): MNHEY, SVGEGT. The V and J ends lost 2 bases and 3 bases respectively, with 10 bases between them. In DNA, the CDR3 is TGTGCCAGCAGTTACGAGGCAGGGGACACCGGGGAGCTGTTTTTT. Translating gives CASSYEAGDTGELFF.

This clonotype was recorded a few times. This chain uses TRBV6-1 with TRBJ2-7, with a weak D call TRBD1 (6 bases). The CDR3 extends over 10 amino acids. Germline CDR1 and CDR2: MNHNS and SASEGT. As DNA, the CDR3 is TGTGCTACGCTGGGGGCCGAGCAGTACTTC. Protein sequence: CATLGAEQYF.

This clonotype was seen repeatedly, ten times or more. The chain has TRBV29-1 and TRBJ1-4; no definite D call. The CDR3 contains 11 residues. Per germline, CDR1 SQVTM and CDR2 ANQGSEA. V shed 7 bases and J shed 7 bases, with 10 bases lying between them. CDR3 sequence reads: CSGLTGEKLFF. The CDR3 DNA follows: TGCAGCGGCCTGACCGGTGAAAAACTGTTTTTT.

This clonotype was found many times. V gene TRBV28 combines with J gene TRBJ2-7; 9 nucleotides line up with TRBD1. Germline CDR1 reads MDHEN; CDR2 reads SYDVKM. The J segment lost 5 bases and the V segment lost 4 bases, leaving 9 bases of the junction unmatched. This CDR3 has 15 residues. The CDR3 spells CASSSVDRGVNEQYF. CDR3 bases: TGTGCCAGCAGTTCCGTGGACAGGGGAGTGAACGAGCAGTACTTC.

V is TRBV6-1 and J is TRBJ1-1, with no clear D. The CDR3 consists of 16 residues. V lost 7 bases to trimming and J lost 1 base, with 19 bases between them. Germline CDR1 is MNHNS and CDR2 is SASEGT. CDR3 region: CASTPDPHTRNTEAFF. In DNA form, the CDR3 reads TGTGCCAGCACTCCGGACCCGCATACGAGGAACACTGAAGCTTTCTTT.

This clonotype has at least ten counts. The V call is TRBV27, the J call TRBJ2-5; 12 bases match TRBD2. Unmatched junction bases numbered 9, after V lost 6 bases and J lost 4 bases. CDR1 is MNHEY and CDR2 is SMNVEV in the germline V gene (reference sequence). CDR3 length equals 16 residues. CDR3 nucleotide sequence: TGTGCCAGCAGACCGCCCCTAGCGGGAGGGCCAGAGACCCAGTACTTC. Its translation: CASRPPLAGGPETQYF.

The chain couples TRBV4-1 to TRBJ2-7; TRBD2 aligns across 8 bases. The junction had 5 bases not matched to a gene; V was cut back by 3 bases and J by 4 bases. CDR3 length: 14 residues. The germline CDR1 and CDR2 sequences are MGHRA and YSYEKL. CDR3 in amino acids: CASSQRAGVYEQYF. CDR3 DNA sequence: TGCGCCAGCAGCCAGCGAGCGGGAGTTTACGAGCAGTACTTC.

This clonotype turned up a few times. V and J are TRBV11-2 and TRBJ1-4; D gene unclear. This CDR3 contains 16 residues. The V gene lost 4 bases and the J gene lost 0 bases, with 12 bases spanning the gap. Germline CDR1 and CDR2: SGHAT and FQNNGV. The CDR3 DNA reads TGTGCCAGCAGCTCTACGGGAGGTGCAACTAATGAAAAACTGTTTTTT. Translating it yields CASSSTGGATNEKLFF. Full variable domain (rest looked up from reference TRBV11-2 and TRBJ1-4): EAGVAQSPRYKIIEKRQSVAFWCNPISGHATLYWYQQILGQGPKLLIQFQNNGVVDDSQLPKDRFSAERLKGVDSTLKIQPAKLEDSAVYLCASSSTGGATNEKLFFGSGTQLSVL.

The chain combines TRBV4-2 with TRBJ1-1, with a tentative D call TRBD1 (6 bases). CDR3 size: 15 residues. The V end was cut by 0 bases, the J end by 4 bases, with 12 bases between. The germline V gene has CDR1 LGHNA and CDR2 YNFKEQ. The CDR3 DNA follows: TGTGCCAGCAGCCAAGACTTGGGAGGGGGCACTGAAGCTTTCTTT. This encodes CASSQDLGGGTEAFF.

This clonotype was seen a few times. The gene calls are TRBV30 and TRBJ1-1, with 7 bases lining up with TRBD1. V dropped 1 base and J dropped 4; count of bases not matched to a gene: 3. From germline, CDR1 is GTSNPN and CDR2 SVGIG (reference sequence). The CDR3 totals 13 residues. The CDR3 DNA sequence: TGTGCCTGGAGTGCTCAGGGGGGCACTGAAGCTTTCTTT. This translates into CAWSAQGGTEAFF.

This sequence joins TRBV6-2 or TRBV6-3 and TRBJ2-5, with TRBD1 identical over 7 bases. V lost 5 bases to trimming and J lost 5 bases; unmatched junction nucleotides: 14. The CDR3 covers 16 residues. CDR1 is MNHEY and CDR2 is SVGEGT in the germline V gene. CDR3 coding DNA: TGTGCCAGCAGTGAAGCAAACGGACAGGCGGCTGAGACCCAGTACTTC. This sequence encodes CASSEANGQAAETQYF.

This clonotype turned up a few times. This chain uses TRBV5-6 with TRBJ1-5, with D tentatively TRBD1 (5 bases). The germline V gene has CDR1 SGHDT and CDR2 YYEEEE. Trimming removed 4 bases from V and 7 bases from J, with 18 bases in between. This CDR3 spans 15 amino acids. The CDR3 nucleotides are TGTGCCAGCAGCACCTCCAGGGCTAATATACAGCCCCAGCATTTT. The encoded protein is CASSTSRANIQPQHF. The full variable domain, in which reference TRBV5-6 and TRBJ1-5 provide the parts outside the CDR3, is DAGVTQSPTHLIKTRGQQVTLRCSPKSGHDTVSWYQQALGQGPQFIFQYYEEEERQRGNFPDRFSGHQFPNYSSELNVNALLLGDSALYLCASSTSRANIQPQHFGDGTRLSIL.

This clonotype came up many times. The chain carries TRBV27 and TRBJ1-1, with D uncertain. Germline-derived CDR1 and CDR2 are MNHEY and SMNVEV (reference sequence). V was pared by 3 bases and J by 1 base, with 6 bases between. The CDR3 is 13 residues long. The CDR3: CASSFTPNTEAFF. The CDR3 DNA follows: TGTGCCAGCAGTTTTACACCGAACACTGAAGCTTTCTTT.